This TCR beta chain derives from a study of cytomegalovirus exposure and HLA in healthy donors. As regards this clone: Antigen unknown.

Both 60 Vbeta primers and 13 Jbeta primers went into the PCR. The data were produced by immunoSEQ multiplex PCR, yet TCRdb's version contains in-frame clones alone and is incomplete. Of about 210,000 clones detected, around 80% appear once; the ten largest clones hold around 6%. Study findings and constraints: Reportedly, cytomegalovirus status was diagnosed with high sensitivity and specificity. A later examination showed that TCR association rates differed by HLA locus, with DRB1 most and HLA-C fewest. In vitro data verified a few CMV-associated chains as specific for CMV antigens. Analysis was carried out at a later point, and it linked a missense DCLRE1C variant to TCR beta V- and J-gene trimming.

The ends lost 4 bases at V and 6 bases at J; junction bases unmatched: 5. This CDR3 spans 14 amino acids. Germline assignment: CDR1 LNHDA and CDR2 SQIVND (reference sequence). This chain uses TRBV19 with TRBJ1-5; 8 bases align to TRBD1. This clonotype was sampled from a man aged 35-49 years in good health and CMV-seropositive. What was sequenced was PBMCs. CDR3 sequence reads: CASSRGQAVQPQHF. The CDR3 coding sequence is TGTGCCAGTAGTAGGGGACAGGCCGTTCAGCCCCAGCATTTT.